This T cell receptor (beta chain) emerged from a study of cytomegalovirus exposure and HLA in healthy donors. Study background: The 550 to 700 first-cohort repertoires and the 100 to 150 validation repertoires shared the same platform, a later analysis reported.

Clones were sequenced by immunoSEQ multiplex PCR, and TCRdb holds only the in-frame ones, with some missing. This table holds tens of thousands of clones, around 94% found once. The approximately 120-subject validation cohort, separate from the approximately 670-subject first cohort, included the donors. On this clone itself: Its antigen remains unknown.

Study-wide points: The authors enumerated under 200 TCR beta chains as linked to cytomegalovirus. In vitro assays verified that a few CMV-associated chains recognized CMV antigens specifically.

This CDR3 contains 15 residues. The germline V gene has CDR1 LNHDA and CDR2 SQIVND (reference sequence). The ends were cut back, 7 bases at V and 1 base at J, with 14 bases in the middle. The material sequenced was PBMCs. This receptor was identified in a woman aged 18-29 years in good health and CMV-seropositive. The genes are TRBV19 and TRBJ1-5; D ambiguous. This CDR3 is CASNADQASNQPQHF. CDR3 nucleotide sequence: TGTGCCAGTAACGCCGACCAGGCGAGCAATCAGCCCCAGCATTTT.